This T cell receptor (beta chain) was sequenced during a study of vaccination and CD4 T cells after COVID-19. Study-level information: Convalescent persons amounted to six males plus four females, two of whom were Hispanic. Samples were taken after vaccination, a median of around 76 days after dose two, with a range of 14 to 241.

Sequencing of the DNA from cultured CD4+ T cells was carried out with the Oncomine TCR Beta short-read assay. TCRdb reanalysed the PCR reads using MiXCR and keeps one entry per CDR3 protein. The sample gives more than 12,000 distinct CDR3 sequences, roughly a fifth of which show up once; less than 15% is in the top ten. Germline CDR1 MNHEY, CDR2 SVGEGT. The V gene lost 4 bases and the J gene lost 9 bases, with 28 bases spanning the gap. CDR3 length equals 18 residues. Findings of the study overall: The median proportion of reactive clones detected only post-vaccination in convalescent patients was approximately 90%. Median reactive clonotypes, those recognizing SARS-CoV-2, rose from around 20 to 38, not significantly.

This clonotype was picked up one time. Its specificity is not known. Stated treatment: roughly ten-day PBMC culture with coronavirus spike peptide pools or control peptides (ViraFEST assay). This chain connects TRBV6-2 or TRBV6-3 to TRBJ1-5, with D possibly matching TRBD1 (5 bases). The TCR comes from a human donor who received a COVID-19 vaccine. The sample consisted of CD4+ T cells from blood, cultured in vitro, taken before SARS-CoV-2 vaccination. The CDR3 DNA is TGTGCCAGCAGTTCCGTGGGGGTTAGATTTACCCAATTACGGCCCCAGCATTTT. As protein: CASSSVGVRFTQLRPQHF.